Sequencing of this TCR beta chain was carried out in a study of T cell repertoires and HLA-DP antigens. Profiling relied on immunoSEQ multiplex PCR, and the TCRdb table lists in-frame clones only, not all of them. The profile shows around 100,000 clones, roughly 92% of them singletons. The ends lost 4 bases at V and 0 bases at J; junction bases unmatched: 10. The CDR3 extends over 18 amino acids. CDR1 and CDR2 (germline): SNHLY, FYNNEI. A note on this clone: Its antigen is undetermined.

This rearrangement joins TRBV2 to TRBJ2-3; 10 bases are shared with TRBD2. The sample was CD4+ T cells from PBMCs. The TCR was taken from a woman younger than 30 in good health and CMV-seronegative. The CDR3 loop is CASSVLAGRATSTDTQYF. CDR3 DNA: TGTGCCAGCAGTGTACTAGCGGGACGTGCAACTAGCACAGATACGCAGTATTTT.